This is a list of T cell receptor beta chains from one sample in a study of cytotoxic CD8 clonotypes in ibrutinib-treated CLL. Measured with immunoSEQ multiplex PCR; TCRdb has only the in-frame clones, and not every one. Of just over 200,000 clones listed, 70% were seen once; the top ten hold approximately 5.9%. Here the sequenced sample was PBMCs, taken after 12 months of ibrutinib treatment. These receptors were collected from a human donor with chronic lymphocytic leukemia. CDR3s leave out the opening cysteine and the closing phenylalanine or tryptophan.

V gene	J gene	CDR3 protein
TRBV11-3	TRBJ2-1	ASSSSAVYNEQF
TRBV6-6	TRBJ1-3	ASSRGILNTIY
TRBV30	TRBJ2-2	AWSPRGRGGTGELF
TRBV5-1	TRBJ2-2	ASSLVGTTGELF
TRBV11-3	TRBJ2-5	ASSPRTGWGETQY
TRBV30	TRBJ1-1	AWSVRSGNTEAF
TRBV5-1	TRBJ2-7	ASSPKGPIYEQY
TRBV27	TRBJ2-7	ASRSGLTPYEQY
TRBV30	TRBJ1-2	AWSEPDRPYGYT
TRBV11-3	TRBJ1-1	ASSLGQGSPEAF
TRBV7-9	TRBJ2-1	ASSPADDNEQF
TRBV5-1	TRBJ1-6	ASSSGTVNSPLH
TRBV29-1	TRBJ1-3	SVSSGNTIY
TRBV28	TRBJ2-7	ASSFPLPLGYEQY
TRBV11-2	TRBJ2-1	ASSLVRGGKDNEQF
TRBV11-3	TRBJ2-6	ASSTTGNGANVLT
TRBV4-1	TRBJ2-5	ASSPGPKSLETQY